One T cell receptor beta chain is described in this entry. This sample was included in a study of cytomegalovirus exposure and HLA in healthy donors. Vbeta (60) and Jbeta (13) primers were used in the PCR. The data were produced by immunoSEQ multiplex PCR, yet TCRdb's version contains in-frame clones alone and is incomplete. The listing records about 43,000 clones. CDR3 size: 14 residues. The J segment lost 10 bases and the V segment lost 2 bases, leaving 8 bases of the junction unmatched. Germline lookup yields CDR1 SQVTM and CDR2 ANQGSEA. This clonotype originated in a woman aged 30 to 39 in good health and CMV-seronegative. The chain combines TRBV29-1 with TRBJ2-1, with 10 bases identical to TRBD2. Source material: PBMCs. The CDR3 DNA reads TGCAGCGTTGAACTTACTAGCGGGGTTGGGGAGCAGTTCTTC. Translated: CSVELTSGVGEQFF.